This TCR beta chain emerged from a study of a mutant IDH1 vaccine in newly diagnosed glioma (dated by TCRdb to about 2021). About the study as a whole: In the chemotherapy-containing groups, vaccination started alongside temozolomide cycles, whereas in patients who had radiotherapy alone it started 4-6 weeks after radiotherapy. Of the 32 patients who were treated, about 62% were male and 37.5% were female, and the mean age was around 43 years. The week-35 safety follow-up was designated visit V12, and the week-47 end of study was designated visit V13. Peripheral blood was collected at six visits: V03 (baseline), V05, V07, V10, V12 and V13. Before enrollment, most patients had been given radiochemotherapy with temozolomide as standard therapy, while the rest had received either radiotherapy alone or temozolomide alone. Longitudinal TCRB deep sequencing was done for 25 to 30 treated patients, wherever samples were available for exploratory analyses.

Paper-wide results and their limitations: Pseudoprogression appeared unrelated to alterations in the top peripheral T cell clonotypes detected by TCRB sequencing. Across multiple MHC alleles, vaccine-induced immune responses were seen in 90% to 95% of patients. The authors noted that analyses of patient blood samples could not be reproduced because of sample limitations. Availability determined which PBMC samples were chosen for TCRB deep sequencing.

Libraries were made using the immunoSEQ multiplex PCR assay. Following the manufacturer's protocol, the hsTCRB Kit was used to amplify rearranged TCR beta chain sequences. An Illumina MiSeq was used to sequence the TCRB libraries. The original pipeline was this. The kit vendor's proprietary platform handled demultiplexing, trimming and gene mapping. Not all clones reach the TCRdb copy of this immuneACCESS table, which keeps in-frame sequences only. Checked studies attribute under half of the gap to unresolved V genes and leave the rest unexplained. V, J and clone size are taken as reported in that table, and D and trimming were inferred from the DNA itself. Here the sample has fewer than 45,000 clones; 80% to 90% occur a single time. The ten biggest clones cover about 1.5% of the sample. The junction carries 14 bases between V and J, which are trimmed by 1 base and 1 base respectively. The CDR3, cysteine through phenylalanine, is 16 amino acids long. The only DNA kept is the CDR3, 48 bases in frame from the first base. CDR1 is given as SGHTS and CDR2 as YDEGEE, both from the germline V gene.

Points on this clone: Which antigen it targets is not known. Qualities for individual bases were not recorded, and no much larger clone is one base off.

The time point label of this sample denotes: week 35, safety follow-up. A 20-mer mutant IDH1 peptide at 300 micrograms in Montanide made up each vaccine dose, which was injected subcutaneously together with topical imiquimod. Eight vaccinations were administered to patients in weeks 1, 3, 5, 7, 11, 15, 19 and 23, corresponding to visits V03 through V10. All donors had newly diagnosed IDH1-mutant astrocytomas of WHO grade 3 or 4 that showed loss of nuclear ATRX. The samples were drawn from NOA16, a multicentre, single-arm, open-label phase I trial in Germany that tested a mutant IDH1 peptide vaccine in humans for the first time. Genomic DNA for TCRB sequencing was extracted from EDTA blood using the DNeasy Blood and Tissue Kit.

This clonotype was sampled from a middle-aged man with glioma. The input for sequencing was PBMCs, taken from a glioma patient whose treatment included an IDH1 peptide vaccine. The sequence is built from TRBV5-8 and TRBJ2-5; a confident D gene designation cannot be given. Read as DNA, the sequence is TGTGCCAGCAGCTTGCAAAGGGCAGACGGCCAAGAGACCCAGTACTTC. It codes for CASSLQRADGQETQYF.